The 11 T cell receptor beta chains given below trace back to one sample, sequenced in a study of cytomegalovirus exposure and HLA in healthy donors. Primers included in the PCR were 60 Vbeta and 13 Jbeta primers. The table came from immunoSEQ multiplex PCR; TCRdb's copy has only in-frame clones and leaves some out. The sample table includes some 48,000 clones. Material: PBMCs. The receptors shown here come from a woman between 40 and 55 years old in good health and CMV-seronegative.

CDR3 coding DNA: TGTGCCAGCAGATCGGGGACAGTCGACTATGGCTACACCTTC. The encoded protein is CASRSGTVDYGYTF. The genes are TRBV6-5 and TRBJ1-2; 7 nucleotides agree with TRBD1. CDR1 and CDR2 from the germline V gene are MNHEY and SVGAGI. V lost 6 bases, J lost 3 bases, and 7 bases stayed unmatched. This CDR3 is built from 14 residues.

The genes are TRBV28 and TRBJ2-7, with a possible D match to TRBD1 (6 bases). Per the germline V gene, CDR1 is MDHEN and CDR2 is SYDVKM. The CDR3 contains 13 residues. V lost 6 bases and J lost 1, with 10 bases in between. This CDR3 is CASRLQGSYEQYF. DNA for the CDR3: TGTGCCAGCAGGTTACAGGGTTCCTACGAGCAGTACTTC. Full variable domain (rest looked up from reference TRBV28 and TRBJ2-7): DVKVTQSSRYLVKRTGEKVFLECVQDMDHENMFWYRQDPGLGLRLIYFSYDVKMKEKGDIPEGYSVSREKKERFSLILESASTNQTSMYLCASRLQGSYEQYFGPGTRLTVT.

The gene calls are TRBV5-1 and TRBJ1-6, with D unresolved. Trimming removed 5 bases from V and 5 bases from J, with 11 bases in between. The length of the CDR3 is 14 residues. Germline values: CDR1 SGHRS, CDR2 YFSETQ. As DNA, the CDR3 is TGCGCCAGCAGTCTCCTACCGGATAATTCACCCCTCCACTTT. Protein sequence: CASSLLPDNSPLHF.

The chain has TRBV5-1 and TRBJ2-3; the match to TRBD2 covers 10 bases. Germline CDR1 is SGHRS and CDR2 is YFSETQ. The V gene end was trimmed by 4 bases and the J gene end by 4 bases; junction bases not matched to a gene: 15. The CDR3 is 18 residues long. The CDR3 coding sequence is TGCGCCAGCAGCCCCGAAGCGGGGGGGCCAATGGGCTCAGATACGCAGTATTTT. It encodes CASSPEAGGPMGSDTQYF.

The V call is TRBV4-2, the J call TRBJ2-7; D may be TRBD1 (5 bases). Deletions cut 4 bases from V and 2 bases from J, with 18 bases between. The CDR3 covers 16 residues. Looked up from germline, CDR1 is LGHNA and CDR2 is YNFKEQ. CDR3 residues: CASSPGRAGHTYEQYF. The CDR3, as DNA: TGTGCCAGCAGCCCTGGAAGGGCAGGGCATACCTACGAGCAGTACTTC.

CDR3 nucleotides: TGCGCCAGCAGCGTGACTAGTAGCCCCTACAATGAGCAGTTCTTC. Translation gives CASSVTSSPYNEQFF. The chain recombines TRBV5-1 with TRBJ2-1; D perhaps matches TRBD2 (6 bases). The CDR3 loop spans 15 amino acids. The germline gives CDR1 SGHRS, CDR2 YFSETQ. The V and J ends lost 4 bases and 2 bases respectively, with 13 bases between them. The full variable domain, in which reference TRBV5-1 and TRBJ2-1 provide the parts outside the CDR3, is KAGVTQTPRYLIKTRGQQVTLSCSPISGHRSVSWYQQTPGQGLQFLFEYFSETQRNKGNFPGRFSGRQFSNSRSEMNVSTLELGDSALYLCASSVTSSPYNEQFFGPGTRLTVL.

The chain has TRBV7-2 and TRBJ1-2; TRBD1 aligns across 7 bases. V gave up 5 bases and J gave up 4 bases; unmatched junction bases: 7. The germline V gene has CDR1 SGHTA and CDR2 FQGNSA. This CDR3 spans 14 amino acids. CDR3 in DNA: TGTGCCAGCAGCCTGGGACAGCCCACCTATGGCTACACCTTC. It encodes CASSLGQPTYGYTF.

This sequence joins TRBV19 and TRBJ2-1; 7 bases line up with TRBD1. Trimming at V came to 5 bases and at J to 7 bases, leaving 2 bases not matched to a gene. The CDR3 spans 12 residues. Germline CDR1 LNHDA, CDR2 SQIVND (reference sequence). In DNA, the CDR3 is TGTGCCAGTAGTGTGACAGGGAATGAGCAGTTCTTC. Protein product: CASSVTGNEQFF.

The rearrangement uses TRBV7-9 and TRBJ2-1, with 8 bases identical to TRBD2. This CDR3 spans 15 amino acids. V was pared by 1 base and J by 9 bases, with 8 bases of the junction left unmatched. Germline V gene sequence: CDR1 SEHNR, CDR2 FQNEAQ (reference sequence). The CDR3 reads CASSLVGTRWGEQFF. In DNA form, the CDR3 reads TGTGCCAGCAGCTTAGTCGGGACTAGGTGGGGTGAGCAGTTCTTC.

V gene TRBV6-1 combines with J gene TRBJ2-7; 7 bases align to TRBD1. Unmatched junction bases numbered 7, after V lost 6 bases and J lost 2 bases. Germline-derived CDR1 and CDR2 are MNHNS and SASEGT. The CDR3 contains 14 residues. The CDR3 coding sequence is TGTGCCAGCAGCCTACAGGGGACCGCCTACGAGCAGTACTTC. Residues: CASSLQGTAYEQYF.

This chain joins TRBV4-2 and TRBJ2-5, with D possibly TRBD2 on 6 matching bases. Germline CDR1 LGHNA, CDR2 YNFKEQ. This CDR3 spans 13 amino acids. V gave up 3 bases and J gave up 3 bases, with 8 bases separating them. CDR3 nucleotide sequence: TGTGCCAGCAGCCATGCGGGGAAAGAGACCCAGTACTTC. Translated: CASSHAGKETQYF.